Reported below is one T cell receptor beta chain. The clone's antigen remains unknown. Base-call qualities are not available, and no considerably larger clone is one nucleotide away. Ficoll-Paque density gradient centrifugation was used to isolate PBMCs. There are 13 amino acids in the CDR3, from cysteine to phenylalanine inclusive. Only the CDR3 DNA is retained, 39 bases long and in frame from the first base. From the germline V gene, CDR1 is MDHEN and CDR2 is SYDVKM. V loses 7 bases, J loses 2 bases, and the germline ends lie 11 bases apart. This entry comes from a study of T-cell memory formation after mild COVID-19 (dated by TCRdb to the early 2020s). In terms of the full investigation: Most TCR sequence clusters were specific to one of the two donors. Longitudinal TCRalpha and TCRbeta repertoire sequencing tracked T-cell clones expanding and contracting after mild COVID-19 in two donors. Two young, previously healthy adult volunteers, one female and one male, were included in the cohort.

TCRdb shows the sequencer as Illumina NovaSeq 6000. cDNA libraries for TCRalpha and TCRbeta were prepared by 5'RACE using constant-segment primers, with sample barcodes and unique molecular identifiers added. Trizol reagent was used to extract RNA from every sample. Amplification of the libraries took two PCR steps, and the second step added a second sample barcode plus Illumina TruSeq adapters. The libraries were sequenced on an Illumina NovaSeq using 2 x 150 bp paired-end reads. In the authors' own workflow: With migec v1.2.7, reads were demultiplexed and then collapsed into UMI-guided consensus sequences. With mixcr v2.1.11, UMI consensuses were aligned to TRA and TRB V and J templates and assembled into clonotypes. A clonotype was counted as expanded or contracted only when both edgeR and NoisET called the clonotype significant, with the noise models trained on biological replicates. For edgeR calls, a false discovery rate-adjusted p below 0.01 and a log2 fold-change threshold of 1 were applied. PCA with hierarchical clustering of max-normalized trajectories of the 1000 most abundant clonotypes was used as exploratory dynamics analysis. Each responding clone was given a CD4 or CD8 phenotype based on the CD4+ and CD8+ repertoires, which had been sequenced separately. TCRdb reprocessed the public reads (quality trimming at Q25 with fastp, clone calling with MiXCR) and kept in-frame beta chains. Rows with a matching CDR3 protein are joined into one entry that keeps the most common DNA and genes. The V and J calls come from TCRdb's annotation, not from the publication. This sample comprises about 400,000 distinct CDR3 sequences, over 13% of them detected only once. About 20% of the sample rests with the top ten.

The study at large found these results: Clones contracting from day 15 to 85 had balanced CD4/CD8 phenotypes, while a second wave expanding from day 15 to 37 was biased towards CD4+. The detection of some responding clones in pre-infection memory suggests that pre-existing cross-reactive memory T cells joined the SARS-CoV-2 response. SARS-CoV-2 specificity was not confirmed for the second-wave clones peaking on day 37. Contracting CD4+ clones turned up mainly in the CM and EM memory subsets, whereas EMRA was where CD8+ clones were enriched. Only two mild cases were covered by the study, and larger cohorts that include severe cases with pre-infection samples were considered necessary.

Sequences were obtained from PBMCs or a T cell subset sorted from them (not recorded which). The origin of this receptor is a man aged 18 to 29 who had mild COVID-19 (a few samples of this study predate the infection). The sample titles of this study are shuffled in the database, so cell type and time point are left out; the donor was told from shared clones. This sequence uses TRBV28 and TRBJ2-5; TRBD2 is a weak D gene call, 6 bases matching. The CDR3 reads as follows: CASTQRVQETQYF. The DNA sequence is TGTGCCAGCACGCAGCGGGTGCAAGAGACCCAGTACTTC.